These 32 T cell receptor beta chains were sequenced from one sample in a study of cytomegalovirus exposure and HLA in healthy donors. The PCR had 60 Vbeta and 13 Jbeta primers. Here immunoSEQ multiplex PCR was the method, and the copy in TCRdb shows in-frame clones only, minus some. The sample includes under 300,000 clones, roughly 81% seen only once; the top ten take about 2%. Specimen: PBMCs. Receptor source: a woman in her 40s in good health and CMV-seropositive.

The chain is built from TRBV2 and TRBJ2-1, with D maybe TRBD2 (6 bases). Trimming shortened V by 7 bases and J by 1 base, and 8 bases separated the two germline ends. CDR3 length: 13 amino acids. Germline V gene data show CDR1 as SNHLY and CDR2 as FYNNEI. This CDR3 is CASMRGSYNEQFF. As DNA, the CDR3 is TGTGCCAGCATGCGGGGTTCCTACAATGAGCAGTTCTTC.

This clone has a handful of counts. The chain carries TRBV19 and TRBJ1-1; D possibly corresponds to TRBD1 (6 bases). CDR1 and CDR2 from the germline V gene are LNHDA and SQIVND (reference sequence). Trimming shortened V by 3 bases and J by 0 bases, and 11 bases separated the two germline ends. This CDR3 is 15 amino acids long. Here the CDR3 reads CASSIGQSMNTEAFF. The CDR3 DNA is TGTGCCAGTAGTATTGGACAGTCCATGAACACTGAAGCTTTCTTT.

Points on this clone: Distinct nucleotide sequences in the sample also encode this CDR3. The chain recombines TRBV10-3 with TRBJ2-7; 9 positions match TRBD1. With V trimmed by 6 bases and J by 2 bases, 2 bases remained unmatched. This CDR3 spans 13 amino acids. Germline values: CDR1 ENHRY, CDR2 SYGVKD. The CDR3 sequence is CAISRQGAYEQYF. CDR3 bases: TGTGCCATCAGCCGACAGGGGGCCTACGAGCAGTACTTC.

This chain links TRBV27 with TRBJ2-4; D possibly corresponds to TRBD2 (5 bases). Per germline, CDR1 MNHEY and CDR2 SMNVEV (reference sequence). Trimming cost V 5 bases and J 8 bases, with 16 bases left between them. CDR3 length: 14 amino acids. The CDR3 sequence is CASSEDTDGDIQYF. The DNA of the CDR3 is TGTGCCAGCAGTGAGGATACGGACGGGGACATTCAGTACTTC.

This clone came up a few times. J is TRBJ1-4 and V is TRBV4-2, with 7 bases aligning to TRBD1. The CDR3 has 16 amino acids. V dropped 1 base and J dropped 3; count of bases not matched to a gene: 5. Germline V gives CDR1 LGHNA, CDR2 YNFKEQ. CDR3 DNA: TGTGCCAGCAGCCAAGGCCGGCAGGGGGCTAATGAAAAACTGTTTTTT. As protein: CASSQGRQGANEKLFF.

CDR3 sequence reads: CARDEAFF. In nucleotides, the CDR3 is TGTGCCAGAGATGAAGCTTTCTTT. This sequence joins TRBV30 and TRBJ1-1; D gene unclear. Germline V gene data show CDR1 as GTSNPN and CDR2 as SVGIG (reference sequence). This CDR3 comprises 8 residues. Trimming removed 8 bases at V and 7 bases at J, with 5 bases between. Based on the CDR3 plus reference TRBV30 and TRBJ1-1, the full variable domain is SQTIHQWPATLVQPVGSPLSLECTVEGTSNPNLYWYRQAAGRGLQLLFYSVGIGQISSEVPQNLSASRPQDRQFILSSKKLLLSDSGFYLCARDEAFFGQGTRLTVV.

The chain links TRBV13 to TRBJ2-1; 8 nucleotides line up with TRBD2. CDR1 is PRHDT, CDR2 FYEKMQ, per germline (reference sequence). V dropped 5 bases and J dropped 0; count of bases not matched to a gene: 6. This CDR3 region has 16 residues. CDR3 residues: CASSPPGTSSYNEQFF. CDR3 nucleotides: TGTGCCAGCAGCCCTCCGGGGACTAGCTCCTACAATGAGCAGTTCTTC.

The chain couples TRBV28 to TRBJ2-2; D might be TRBD1 (8 bases). CDR1 MDHEN and CDR2 SYDVKM come from the germline V gene. CDR3 length: 14 amino acids. Trimming left V 10 bases short and J 3 bases short, with 15 bases between. CDR3: CATGQGGDTGELFF. The CDR3 coding sequence is TGTGCCACCGGACAGGGAGGGGACACCGGGGAGCTGTTTTTT.

The chain links TRBV25-1 to TRBJ2-7, with 10 bases identical to TRBD2. The CDR3 is 15 residues long. V shed 8 bases and J 2 bases; nucleotides not matched to a gene: 9. Per the germline V gene, CDR1 is MGHDK and CDR2 is SYGVNS. For the CDR3, the DNA is TGTGCCAGCGCGTGGTTAGCGGGAGGTACCTACGAGCAGTACTTC. Translation: CASAWLAGGTYEQYF.

The chain employs TRBV19 and TRBJ2-2; TRBD2 agrees at 10 bases. Per the germline V gene, CDR1 is LNHDA and CDR2 is SQIVND (reference sequence). The CDR3 is 19 residues long. The V segment lost 5 bases and the J segment 2 bases; nucleotides outside the gene matches: 14. The chain's CDR3 is CASSGGSSGRAPNTGELFF. The CDR3 DNA reads TGTGCCAGTAGTGGAGGCAGCAGCGGGAGGGCCCCTAACACCGGGGAGCTGTTTTTT.

CDR3 amino acids: CASSLVMRNTGELFF. DNA for the CDR3: TGCGCCAGCAGCTTGGTCATGAGGAACACCGGGGAGCTGTTTTTT. The V and J genes are TRBV5-1 and TRBJ2-2; D remains ambiguous. The V gene's germline CDR1 is SGHRS and CDR2 YFSETQ. V was clipped by 0 bases and J by 1 base, with 7 bases between them. The CDR3 has 15 residues.

The V and J genes are TRBV7-2 and TRBJ2-5, with 7 bases identical to TRBD2. The CDR3 covers 16 residues. The germline gives CDR1 SGHTA, CDR2 FQGNSA. The junction had 14 bases not matched to a gene; V was cut back by 5 bases and J by 5 bases. The CDR3 is CASSPRSGARVETQYF. CDR3 nucleotide sequence: TGTGCCAGCAGCCCCCGGAGCGGGGCCCGCGTGGAGACCCAGTACTTC.

V gene TRBV2 combines with J gene TRBJ1-2; possible D gene TRBD1, 5 bases. Germline lookup yields CDR1 SNHLY and CDR2 FYNNEI. The length of the CDR3 is 14 residues. V was pared by 4 bases and J by 1 base, with 10 bases between. This CDR3 reads CASSGGGINYGYTF. The CDR3 DNA follows: TGTGCCAGCAGTGGGGGGGGAATTAACTATGGCTACACCTTC.

This chain uses TRBV7-9 with TRBJ2-2; 9 bases align to TRBD2. Germline V gene sequence: CDR1 SEHNR, CDR2 FQNEAQ (reference sequence). This CDR3 contains 12 residues. CDR3 sequence reads: CVGLASTGELFF. The CDR3 DNA sequence: TGTGTCGGACTAGCGAGTACCGGGGAGCTGTTTTTT.

The chain has TRBV2 and TRBJ1-5; D unresolved. Germline V gene data show CDR1 as SNHLY and CDR2 as FYNNEI. With 2 bases removed from V and 12 bases from J, the gap between germline ends came to 11 bases. This CDR3 contains 12 residues. The CDR3 loop is CASSESGTIQHF. The CDR3 DNA reads as TGTGCCAGCAGTGAATCGGGTACGATCCAGCATTTT.

This chain connects TRBV19 to TRBJ1-2, with a weak D call TRBD1 (5 bases). V was cut by 7 bases and J by 4 bases, with 19 bases left in between. The CDR3 length is 15 residues. In germline, CDR1 is LNHDA, CDR2 SQIVND (reference sequence). In DNA form, the CDR3 reads TGTGCCAGTACCACATCCCTCGGGGGAGCCTATGGCTACACCTTC. Translated: CASTTSLGGAYGYTF.

As DNA, the CDR3 is TGTGCCAGCAGCCGGGACAGGGGCTCCTACGAGCAGTACTTC. Amino acids: CASSRDRGSYEQYF. The rearrangement uses TRBV6-5 and TRBJ2-7; the match to TRBD1 covers 10 bases. Trimming cost V 6 bases and J 0 bases; bases outside gene matches: 2. The germline CDR1 and CDR2 sequences are MNHEY and SVGAGI. The CDR3 spans 14 residues.

This clone was seen once. V usage is TRBV6-6 and J usage is TRBJ2-1; D possibly corresponds to TRBD2 (6 bases). V was clipped by 10 bases and J by 4 bases, with 20 bases between them. The CDR3 covers 15 residues. Looked up from germline, CDR1 is MNHNY and CDR2 is SVGAGI (reference sequence). Written as DNA, the CDR3 is TGTGCCACCAAAGCTGGGGACTCGCTTTACAATGAGCAGTTCTTC. Translated, it gives CATKAGDSLYNEQFF.

The chain has TRBV18 and TRBJ1-4; D is undetermined. The CDR3 consists of 14 residues. V was cut by 5 bases and J by 6 bases, with 13 bases left in between. Germline V gene data show CDR1 as KGHSH and CDR2 as LQKENI. The CDR3 DNA is TGTGCCAGCTCATCCAACGACGGGGATGAAAAACTGTTTTTT. Translated: CASSSNDGDEKLFF.

The rearrangement links TRBV19 to TRBJ2-2, with TRBD2 matching over 9 bases. Germline V gene sequence: CDR1 LNHDA, CDR2 SQIVND (reference sequence). The V gene end was trimmed by 11 bases and the J gene end by 5 bases; junction bases not matched to a gene: 18. This CDR3 contains 17 residues. The CDR3 here is CASTPSGTRPSTGELFF. CDR3 sequence (DNA): TGTGCCTCTACCCCTAGCGGGACCCGCCCCAGTACCGGGGAGCTGTTTTTT.

This sequence joins TRBV7-2 and TRBJ1-1; the match to TRBD1 covers 7 bases. The CDR3 consists of 13 residues. Trimming took 7 bases from V and 3 from J; bases not matched to a gene: 5. Germline V gives CDR1 SGHTA, CDR2 FQGNSA. CDR3 nucleotide sequence: TGTGCCAGCAACAGACAGGGCTACACTGAAGCTTTCTTT. Translating it yields CASNRQGYTEAFF.

The gene calls are TRBV5-1 and TRBJ2-3; the D gene is possibly TRBD2 (5 bases). The CDR3 is made up of 12 amino acids. The V gene's germline CDR1 is SGHRS and CDR2 YFSETQ. With 6 bases removed from V and 3 bases from J, the gap between germline ends came to 8 bases. The CDR3 DNA reads TGCGCCAGCACCGGGGATACAGATACGCAGTATTTT. Its protein product is CASTGDTDTQYF.

The chain links TRBV2 to TRBJ2-5; 7 nucleotides line up with TRBD1. Germline CDR1 reads SNHLY; CDR2 reads FYNNEI. The V and J ends lost 2 bases and 4 bases, in that order; junction bases with no gene match: 4. This CDR3 has 14 residues. CDR3 coding DNA: TGTGCCAGCAGTGAAACGACAGGGAGAGAGACCCAGTACTTC. Residues: CASSETTGRETQYF.

This chain joins TRBV7-9 and TRBJ1-1; TRBD1 matches at 7 bases. The CDR3 is 17 residues long. CDR1 and CDR2 from the germline V gene are SEHNR and FQNEAQ (reference sequence). V trimming: 1 base; J trimming: 1 base; junction bases outside the gene matches: 9. CDR3 coding DNA: TGTGCCAGCAGCTTAGGGTCGGGAACAGGGGCGAACACTGAAGCTTTCTTT. Its protein product is CASSLGSGTGANTEAFF. The variable domain in full, completed from reference TRBV7-9 and TRBJ1-1, reads DTGVSQNPRHKITKRGQNVTFRCDPISEHNRLYWYRQTLGQGPEFLTYFQNEAQLEKSRLLSDRFSAERPKGSFSTLEIQRTEQGDSAMYLCASSLGSGTGANTEAFFGQGTRLTVV.

The rearrangement links TRBV5-5 to TRBJ2-1; 7 bases match TRBD1. CDR1 and CDR2 from the germline V gene are SGHKS and YYEKEE (reference sequence). The V segment lost 0 bases and the J segment 0 bases; nucleotides outside the gene matches: 3. CDR3 length: 16 amino acids. The CDR3 sequence: CASSLETGFSYNEQFF. CDR3 DNA sequence: TGTGCCAGCAGCTTGGAGACAGGGTTCTCCTACAATGAGCAGTTCTTC.

The chain carries TRBV19 and TRBJ2-3, with 8 bases matching TRBD2. Germline V CDR1 and CDR2: LNHDA, SQIVND (reference sequence). This CDR3 spans 15 amino acids. V gave up 7 bases and J gave up 6 bases; unmatched junction bases: 12. The CDR3 DNA reads as TGTGCCAGTATCCCCCATAGCGGGATGAGTGATACGCAGTATTTT. It codes for CASIPHSGMSDTQYF.

The chain combines TRBV6-1 with TRBJ1-1, with 7 nucleotides matching TRBD1. This CDR3 spans 13 amino acids. CDR1 is MNHNS and CDR2 is SASEGT in the germline V gene. V gave up 11 bases and J gave up 8 bases; unmatched junction bases: 14. DNA of the CDR3: TGTGCCGGAATTAGGGGGCTGGGCTGGGAAGCTTTCTTT. As protein: CAGIRGLGWEAFF.

The chain is built from TRBV30 and TRBJ2-7; TRBD1 matches at 10 bases. The J segment lost 5 bases and the V segment lost 2 bases, leaving 12 bases of the junction unmatched. In germline, CDR1 is GTSNPN, CDR2 SVGIG (reference sequence). The CDR3 is 16 amino acids. The CDR3 DNA reads as TGTGCCTGGAGTAAAGGTCTAGGGACAGGGGTGGACGAGCAGTACTTC. Translation: CAWSKGLGTGVDEQYF.

The chain recombines TRBV23-1 with TRBJ1-5, with D unclear. TRBV23-1 falls under the ORF class, with uncertain function. This CDR3 spans 17 amino acids. Trimming cost V 4 bases and J 0 bases, with 16 bases left between them. Here the CDR3 DNA reads TGCGCCAGCAGTCCAACGGGTGAAGAAATTAGCAATCAGCCCCAGCATTTT. Its translation: CASSPTGEEISNQPQHF.

The chain is built from TRBV28 and TRBJ1-1; D not resolved. CDR3 length equals 12 residues. Trimming left V 3 bases short and J 8 bases short, with 10 bases between. CDR1 and CDR2 (germline): MDHEN, SYDVKM. The CDR3 nucleotides read TGTGCCAGCAGTTTCGCGGGTGCCGAAGCTTTCTTT. It is translated as CASSFAGAEAFF.

The CDR3 nucleotides are TGTGCCAGCAGCCCCGGGACAGGGGGCAGGGTGACCCAGTACTTC. The encoded protein is CASSPGTGGRVTQYF. The rearrangement uses TRBV7-2 and TRBJ2-5; 12 bases are a match to TRBD1. The J segment lost 7 bases and the V segment lost 5 bases, leaving 8 bases of the junction unmatched. The germline gives CDR1 SGHTA, CDR2 FQGNSA. The CDR3 is made up of 15 amino acids. Using reference TRBV7-2 and TRBJ2-5 for the parts outside the CDR3, the full variable domain is GAGVSQSPSNKVTEKGKDVELRCDPISGHTALYWYRQSLGQGLEFLIYFQGNSAPDKSGLPSDRFSAERTGGSVSTLTIQRTQQEDSAVYLCASSPGTGGRVTQYFGPGTRLLVL.

The chain uses TRBV11-3 and TRBJ2-7; D unclear. The ends were cut back, 2 bases at V and 0 bases at J, with 17 bases in the middle. Germline V lookup: CDR1 SGHNT, CDR2 YENEEA. The CDR3 has 17 amino acids. DNA for the CDR3: TGTGCCAGCAGCTTAAGTATCAGGTCCCTAAGCTCCTACGAGCAGTACTTC. It encodes CASSLSIRSLSSYEQYF.